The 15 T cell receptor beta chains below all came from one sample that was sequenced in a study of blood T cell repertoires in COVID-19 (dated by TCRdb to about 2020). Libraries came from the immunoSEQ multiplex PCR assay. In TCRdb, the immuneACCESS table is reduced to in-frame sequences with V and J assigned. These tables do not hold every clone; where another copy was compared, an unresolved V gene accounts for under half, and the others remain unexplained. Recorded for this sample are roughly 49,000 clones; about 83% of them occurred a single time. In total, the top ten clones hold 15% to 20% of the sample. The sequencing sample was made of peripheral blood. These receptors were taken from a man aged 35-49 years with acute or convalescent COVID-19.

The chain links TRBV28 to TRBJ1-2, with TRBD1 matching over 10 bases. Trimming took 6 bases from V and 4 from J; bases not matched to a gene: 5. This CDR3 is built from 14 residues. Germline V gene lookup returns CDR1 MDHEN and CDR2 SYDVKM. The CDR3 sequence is CASRPGQGRYGYTF. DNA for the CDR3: TGTGCCAGCAGGCCGGGACAGGGGCGCTATGGCTACACCTTC.

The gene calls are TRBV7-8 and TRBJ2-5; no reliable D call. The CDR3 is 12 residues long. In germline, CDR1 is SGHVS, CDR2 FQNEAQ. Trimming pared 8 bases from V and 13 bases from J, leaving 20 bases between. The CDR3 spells CASSLGLMGLYF. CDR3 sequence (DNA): TGTGCCAGCTCCTTGGGCCTCATGGGTCTGTACTTC. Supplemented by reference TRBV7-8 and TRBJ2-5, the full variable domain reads GAGVSQSPRYKVAKRGQDVALRCDPISGHVSLFWYQQALGQGPEFLTYFQNEAQLDKSGLPSDRFFAERPEGSVSTLKIQRTQQEDSAVYLCASSLGLMGLYFGPGTRLLVL.

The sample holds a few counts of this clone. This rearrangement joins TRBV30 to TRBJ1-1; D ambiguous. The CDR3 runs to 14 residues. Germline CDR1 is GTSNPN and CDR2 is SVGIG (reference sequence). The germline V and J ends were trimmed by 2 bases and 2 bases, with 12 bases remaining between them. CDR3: CAWSLVPTNTEAFF. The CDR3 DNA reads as TGTGCCTGGAGTCTAGTACCCACTAACACTGAAGCTTTCTTT.

In DNA form, the CDR3 reads TGTGCCAGCAGCTTATCCGCAGGGGGAAAAGGGACCCAGTACTTC. Translating gives CASSLSAGGKGTQYF. This chain links TRBV7-2 with TRBJ2-5; 7 bases match TRBD1. Germline trimming cut 2 bases from V and 7 bases from J; bases unmatched to any gene: 10. Per germline, CDR1 SGHTA and CDR2 FQGNSA. The CDR3 sequence is 15 residues long.

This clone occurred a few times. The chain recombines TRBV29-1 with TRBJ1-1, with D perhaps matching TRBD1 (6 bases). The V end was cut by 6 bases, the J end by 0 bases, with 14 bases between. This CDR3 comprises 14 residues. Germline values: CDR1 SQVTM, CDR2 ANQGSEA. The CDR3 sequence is CSVQGTTMNTEAFF. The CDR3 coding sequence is TGCAGCGTGCAGGGGACCACCATGAACACTGAAGCTTTCTTT. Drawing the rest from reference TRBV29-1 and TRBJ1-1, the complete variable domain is SAVISQKPSRDICQRGTSLTIQCQVDSQVTMMFWYRQQPGQSLTLIATANQGSEATYESGFVIDKFPISRPNLTFSTLTVSNMSPEDSSIYLCSVQGTTMNTEAFFGQGTRLTVV.

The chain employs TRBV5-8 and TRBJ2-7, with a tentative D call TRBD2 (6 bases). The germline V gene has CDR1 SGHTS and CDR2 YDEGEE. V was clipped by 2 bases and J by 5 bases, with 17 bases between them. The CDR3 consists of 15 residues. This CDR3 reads CASSLGSGGVHEQYF. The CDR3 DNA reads TGTGCCAGCAGCTTAGGTAGCGGAGGGGTGCACGAGCAGTACTTC.

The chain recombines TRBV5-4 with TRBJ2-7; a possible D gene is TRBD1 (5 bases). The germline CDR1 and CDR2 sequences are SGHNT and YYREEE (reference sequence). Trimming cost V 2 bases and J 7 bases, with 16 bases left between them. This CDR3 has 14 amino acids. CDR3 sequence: CASSLGQAKGEQYF. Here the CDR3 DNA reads TGTGCCAGCAGCTTAGGGCAGGCGAAGGGGGAGCAGTACTTC.

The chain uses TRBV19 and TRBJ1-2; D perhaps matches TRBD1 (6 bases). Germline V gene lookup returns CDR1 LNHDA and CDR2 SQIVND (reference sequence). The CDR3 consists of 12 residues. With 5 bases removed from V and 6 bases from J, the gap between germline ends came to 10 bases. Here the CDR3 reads CASSLRQDGYTF. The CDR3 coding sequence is TGTGCCAGTAGTTTACGACAGGATGGCTACACCTTC.

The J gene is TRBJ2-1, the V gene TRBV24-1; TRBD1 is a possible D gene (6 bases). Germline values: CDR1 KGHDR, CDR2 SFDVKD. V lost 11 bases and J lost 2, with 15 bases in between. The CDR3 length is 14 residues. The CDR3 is CAIRGGKTYNEQFF. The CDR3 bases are TGTGCCATCCGAGGGGGAAAAACCTACAATGAGCAGTTCTTC.

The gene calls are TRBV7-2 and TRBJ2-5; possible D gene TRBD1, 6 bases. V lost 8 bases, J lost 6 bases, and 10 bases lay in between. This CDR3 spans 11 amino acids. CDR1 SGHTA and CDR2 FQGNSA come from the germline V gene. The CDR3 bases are TGTGCCAGCGGACAGTTCAAGACCCAGTACTTC. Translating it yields CASGQFKTQYF.

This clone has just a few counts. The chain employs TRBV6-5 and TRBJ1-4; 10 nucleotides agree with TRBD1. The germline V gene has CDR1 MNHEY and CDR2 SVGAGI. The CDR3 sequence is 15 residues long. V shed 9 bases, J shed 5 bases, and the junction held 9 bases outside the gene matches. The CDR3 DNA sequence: TGTGCCAGTAGTCCGGGACAGGGGATGAATGAAAAACTGTTTTTT. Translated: CASSPGQGMNEKLFF.

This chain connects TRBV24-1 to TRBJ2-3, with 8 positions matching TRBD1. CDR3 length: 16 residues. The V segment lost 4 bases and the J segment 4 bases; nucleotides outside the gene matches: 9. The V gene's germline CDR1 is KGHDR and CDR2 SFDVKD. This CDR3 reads CATSDILTGGSDTQYF. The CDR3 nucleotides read TGTGCCACCAGTGACATACTTACAGGGGGGTCAGATACGCAGTATTTT.

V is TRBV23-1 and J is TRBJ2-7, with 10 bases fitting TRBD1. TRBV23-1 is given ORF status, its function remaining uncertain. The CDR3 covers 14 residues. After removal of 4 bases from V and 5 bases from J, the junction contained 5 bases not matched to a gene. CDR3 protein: CASSRGQGGDEQYF. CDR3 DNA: TGCGCCAGCAGTCGAGGACAGGGGGGCGACGAGCAGTACTTC.

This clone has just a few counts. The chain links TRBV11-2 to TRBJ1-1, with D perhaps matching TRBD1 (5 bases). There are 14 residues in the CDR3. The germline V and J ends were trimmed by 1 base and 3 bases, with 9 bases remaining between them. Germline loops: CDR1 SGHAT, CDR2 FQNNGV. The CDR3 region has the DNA TGTGCCAGCAGCTTAGTTCCAGGGCACACTGAAGCTTTCTTT. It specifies CASSLVPGHTEAFF.

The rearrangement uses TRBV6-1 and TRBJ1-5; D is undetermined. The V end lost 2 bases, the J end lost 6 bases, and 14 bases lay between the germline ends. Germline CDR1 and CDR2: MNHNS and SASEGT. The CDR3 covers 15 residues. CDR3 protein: CASSEQHGVGQPQHF. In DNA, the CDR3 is TGTGCCAGCAGTGAACAGCACGGGGTGGGTCAGCCCCAGCATTTT.